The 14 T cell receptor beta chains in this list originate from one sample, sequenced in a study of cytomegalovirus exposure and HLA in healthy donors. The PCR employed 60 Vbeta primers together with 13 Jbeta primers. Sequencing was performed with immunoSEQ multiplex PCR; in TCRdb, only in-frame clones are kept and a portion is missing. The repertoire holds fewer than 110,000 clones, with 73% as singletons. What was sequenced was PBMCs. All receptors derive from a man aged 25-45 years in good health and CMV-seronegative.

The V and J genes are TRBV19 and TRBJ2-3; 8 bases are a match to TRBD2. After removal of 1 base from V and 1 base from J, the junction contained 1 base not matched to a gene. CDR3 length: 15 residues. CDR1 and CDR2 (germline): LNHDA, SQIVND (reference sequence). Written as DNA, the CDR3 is TGTGCCAGTAGTATAGGTAGCGGGGGCACAGATACGCAGTATTTT. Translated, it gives CASSIGSGGTDTQYF.

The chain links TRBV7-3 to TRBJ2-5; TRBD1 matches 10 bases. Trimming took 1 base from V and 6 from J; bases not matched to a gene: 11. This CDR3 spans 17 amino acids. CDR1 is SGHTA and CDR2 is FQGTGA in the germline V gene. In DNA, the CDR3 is TGTGCCAGCAGCTTAATGGGCCCCGACAGGGGGCTTAAGACCCAGTACTTC. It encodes CASSLMGPDRGLKTQYF.

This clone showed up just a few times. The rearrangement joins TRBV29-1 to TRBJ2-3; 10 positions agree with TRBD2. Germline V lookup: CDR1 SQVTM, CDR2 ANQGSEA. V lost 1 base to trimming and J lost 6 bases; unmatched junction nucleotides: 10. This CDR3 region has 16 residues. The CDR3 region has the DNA TGCAGCGTTGAAGGGGAGACTAGCGGGCTGGAGGATACGCAGTATTTT. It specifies CSVEGETSGLEDTQYF.

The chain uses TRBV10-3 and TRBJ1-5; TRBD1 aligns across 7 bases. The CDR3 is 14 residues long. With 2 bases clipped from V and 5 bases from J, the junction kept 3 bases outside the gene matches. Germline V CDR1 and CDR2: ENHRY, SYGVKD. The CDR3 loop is CAISELGGDQPQHF. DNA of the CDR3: TGTGCCATCAGTGAGCTAGGGGGCGATCAGCCCCAGCATTTT.

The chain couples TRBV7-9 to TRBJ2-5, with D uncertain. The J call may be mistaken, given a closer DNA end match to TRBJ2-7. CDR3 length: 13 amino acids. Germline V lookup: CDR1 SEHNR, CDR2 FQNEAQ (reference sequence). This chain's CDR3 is CASSLGHLYEQYF. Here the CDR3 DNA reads TGTGCCAGCAGCTTAGGACATCTCTACGAGCAGTACTTC.

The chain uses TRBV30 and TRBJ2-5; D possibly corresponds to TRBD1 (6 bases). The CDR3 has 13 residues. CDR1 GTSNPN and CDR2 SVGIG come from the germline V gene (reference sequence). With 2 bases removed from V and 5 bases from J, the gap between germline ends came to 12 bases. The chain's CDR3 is CAWSPGGGETQYF. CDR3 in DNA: TGTGCCTGGAGTCCTGGTGGGGGCGAGACCCAGTACTTC.

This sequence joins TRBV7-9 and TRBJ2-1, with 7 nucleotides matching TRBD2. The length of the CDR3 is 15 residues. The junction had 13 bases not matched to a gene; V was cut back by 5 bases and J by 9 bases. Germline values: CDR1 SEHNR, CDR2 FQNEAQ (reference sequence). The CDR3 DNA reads TGTGCCAGCAGCCGGTCTGGGACTATGGCTGGTGAGCAGTTCTTC. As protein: CASSRSGTMAGEQFF.

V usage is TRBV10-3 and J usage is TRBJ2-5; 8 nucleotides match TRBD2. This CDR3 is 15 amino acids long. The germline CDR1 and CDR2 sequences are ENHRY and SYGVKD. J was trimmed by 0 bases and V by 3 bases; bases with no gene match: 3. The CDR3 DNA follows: TGTGCCATCAGTGACAAGCGGGGGTACCAAGAGACCCAGTACTTC. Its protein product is CAISDKRGYQETQYF.

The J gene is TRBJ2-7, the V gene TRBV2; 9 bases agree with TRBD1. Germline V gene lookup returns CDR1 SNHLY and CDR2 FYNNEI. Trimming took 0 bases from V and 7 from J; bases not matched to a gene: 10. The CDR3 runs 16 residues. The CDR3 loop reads CASSEARTGAMGEQYF. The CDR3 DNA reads TGTGCCAGCAGTGAAGCGCGGACAGGGGCAATGGGGGAGCAGTACTTC.

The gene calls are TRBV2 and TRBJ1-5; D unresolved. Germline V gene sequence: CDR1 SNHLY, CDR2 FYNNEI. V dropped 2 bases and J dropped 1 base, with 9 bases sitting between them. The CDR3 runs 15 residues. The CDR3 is CASSEFSVSNQPQHF. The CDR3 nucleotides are TGTGCCAGCAGTGAATTTTCAGTAAGCAATCAGCCCCAGCATTTT.

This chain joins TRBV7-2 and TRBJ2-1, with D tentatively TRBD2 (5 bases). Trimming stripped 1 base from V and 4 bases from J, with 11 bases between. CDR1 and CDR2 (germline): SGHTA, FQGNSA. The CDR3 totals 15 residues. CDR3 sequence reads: CASSLGGSGYNEQFF. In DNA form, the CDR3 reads TGTGCCAGCAGCTTAGGAGGGAGTGGGTACAATGAGCAGTTCTTC.

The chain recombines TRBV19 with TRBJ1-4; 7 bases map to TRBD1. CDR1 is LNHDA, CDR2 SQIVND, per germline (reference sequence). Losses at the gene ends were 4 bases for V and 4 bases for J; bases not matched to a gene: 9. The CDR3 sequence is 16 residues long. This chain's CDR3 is CASSTLGTVYNEKLFF. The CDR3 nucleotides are TGTGCCAGTAGTACGCTCGGGACAGTCTATAATGAAAAACTGTTTTTT.

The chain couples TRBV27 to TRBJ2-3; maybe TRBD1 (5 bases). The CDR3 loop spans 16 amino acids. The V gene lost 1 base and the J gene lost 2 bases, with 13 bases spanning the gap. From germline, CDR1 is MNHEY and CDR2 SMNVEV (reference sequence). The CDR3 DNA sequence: TGTGCCAGCAGTTTATGGGCAGGGTCGGACACAGATACGCAGTATTTT. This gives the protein CASSLWAGSDTDTQYF.

The CDR3 DNA follows: TGTGCCAGCGTCACTCAGACGGGTGCGAAATACAATGAGCAGTTCTTC. Translated: CASVTQTGAKYNEQFF. The chain links TRBV28 to TRBJ2-1; no firm D call. V was shortened by 8 bases and J by 4 bases, with 21 bases between the two germline ends. Germline CDR1 reads MDHEN; CDR2 reads SYDVKM. CDR3 length: 16 amino acids.